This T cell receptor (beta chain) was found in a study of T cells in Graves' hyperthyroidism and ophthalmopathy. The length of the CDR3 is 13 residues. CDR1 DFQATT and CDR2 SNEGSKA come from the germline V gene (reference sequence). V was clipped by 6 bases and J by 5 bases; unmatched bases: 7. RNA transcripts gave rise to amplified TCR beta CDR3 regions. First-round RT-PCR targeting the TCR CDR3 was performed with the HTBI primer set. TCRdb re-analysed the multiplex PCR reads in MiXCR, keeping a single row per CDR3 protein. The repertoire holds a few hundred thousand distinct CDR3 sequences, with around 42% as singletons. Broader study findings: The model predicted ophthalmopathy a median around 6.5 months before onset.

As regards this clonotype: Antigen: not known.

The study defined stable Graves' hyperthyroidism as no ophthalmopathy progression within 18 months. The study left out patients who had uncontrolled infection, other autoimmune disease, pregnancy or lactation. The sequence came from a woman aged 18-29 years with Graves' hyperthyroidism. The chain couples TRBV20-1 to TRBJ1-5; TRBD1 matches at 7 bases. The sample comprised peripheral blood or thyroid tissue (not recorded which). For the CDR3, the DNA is TGCAGTGCCACAGGGGTGTTGGATCAGCCCCAGCATTTT. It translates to CSATGVLDQPQHF.